This T cell receptor beta chain was observed in a study of cytomegalovirus exposure and HLA in healthy donors (dated by TCRdb to the late 2010s). Study-wide context: The 666 repertoires of the first cohort and the 95 to 150 validation repertoires were produced on the same platform, according to a later analysis. The study was designed to test whether signatures of past pathogen exposure could be identified by cataloging public T cell receptors. A separate validation cohort of about 110 different subjects was used in addition to the 666-subject first cohort. To predict cytomegalovirus infection status, the study combined high-throughput TCR immunosequencing, statistical association of individual TCRs with disease status, and machine learning. The paper as a whole reports these results and caveats: Subsequent analysis determined that TCRs grouped into clusters in the first cohort also showed a tendency toward co-occurrence across the 90 to 150 validation repertoires, and 90% to 95% of cluster scores exceeded 0. In the study, about 150 TCR beta chains were listed as associated with cytomegalovirus. It was suggested by the authors that the approach could potentially be generalized to other disease states and immunological phenotypes. In vitro tests confirmed that a few of the cytomegalovirus-associated TCR beta chains recognize cytomegalovirus antigens. Most TCR sequences were observed very rarely across donors, whereas some public TCRs were present in many individuals. Cytomegalovirus status was reported to be diagnosed by the classifier with high specificity and sensitivity in both the original and validation cohorts. A later analysis had no HLA typing for the validation cohort, so co-occurrence there was scored across all 130 or so repertoires.

From its cysteine to its phenylalanine, the CDR3 spans 13 amino acids. CDR3 DNA is the only sequence kept; it has 39 bases, read in frame from the first base. V loses 0 bases, J loses 7 bases, and the germline ends lie 11 bases apart. According to the germline V gene (reference sequence), CDR1 reads SGHNT and CDR2 reads YYREEE. Donors formed part of the validation cohort, which comprised 120 subjects and was distinct from the first cohort of 550 to 850 subjects. Library construction relied on the immunoSEQ multiplex PCR assay. From the authors' description of their analysis: To diagnose cytomegalovirus status from the catalog of TCR beta chain sequences, a statistical classification framework was built. Not all clones reach the TCRdb copy of this immuneACCESS table, which keeps in-frame sequences only. Checked studies attribute under half of the gap to unresolved V genes and leave the rest unexplained. V and J calls and clone size are as listed in that table; D and trimming were resolved from the DNA. Here the sample has about 220,000 clones; 75% to 95% occur a single time. The ten largest clones capture more than 1% of the sample.

With respect to this clone: Its antigen remains unidentified. No base quality values were provided; no much bigger clone lies one nucleotide off.

The TCR originated in a woman aged 18-29 years in good health and CMV-seronegative. The V gene is TRBV5-4 and the J gene is TRBJ2-7; there is no confident call for the D gene. Sequencing input: PBMCs. Here is the DNA: TGTGCCAGCAGCTTGGCAAAAACGGTTGAGCAGTACTTC. The encoded protein is CASSLAKTVEQYF.